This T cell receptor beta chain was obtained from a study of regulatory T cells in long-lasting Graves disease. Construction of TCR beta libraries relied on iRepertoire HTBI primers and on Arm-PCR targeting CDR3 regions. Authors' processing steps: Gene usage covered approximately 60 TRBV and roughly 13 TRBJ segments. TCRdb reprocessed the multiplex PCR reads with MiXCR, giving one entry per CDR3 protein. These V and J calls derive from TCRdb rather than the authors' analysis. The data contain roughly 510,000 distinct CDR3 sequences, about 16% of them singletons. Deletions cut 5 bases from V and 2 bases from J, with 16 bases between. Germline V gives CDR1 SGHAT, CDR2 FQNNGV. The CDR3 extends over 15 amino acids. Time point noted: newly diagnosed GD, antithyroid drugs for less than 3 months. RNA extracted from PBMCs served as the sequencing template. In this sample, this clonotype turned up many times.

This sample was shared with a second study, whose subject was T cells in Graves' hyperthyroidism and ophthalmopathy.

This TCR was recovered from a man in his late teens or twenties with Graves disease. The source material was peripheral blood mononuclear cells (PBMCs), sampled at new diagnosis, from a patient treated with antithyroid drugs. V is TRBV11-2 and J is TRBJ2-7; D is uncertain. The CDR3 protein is CASSLGPTPTYEQYF. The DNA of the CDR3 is TGTGCCAGCAGCCTCGGACCGACCCCAACCTACGAGCAGTACTTC.